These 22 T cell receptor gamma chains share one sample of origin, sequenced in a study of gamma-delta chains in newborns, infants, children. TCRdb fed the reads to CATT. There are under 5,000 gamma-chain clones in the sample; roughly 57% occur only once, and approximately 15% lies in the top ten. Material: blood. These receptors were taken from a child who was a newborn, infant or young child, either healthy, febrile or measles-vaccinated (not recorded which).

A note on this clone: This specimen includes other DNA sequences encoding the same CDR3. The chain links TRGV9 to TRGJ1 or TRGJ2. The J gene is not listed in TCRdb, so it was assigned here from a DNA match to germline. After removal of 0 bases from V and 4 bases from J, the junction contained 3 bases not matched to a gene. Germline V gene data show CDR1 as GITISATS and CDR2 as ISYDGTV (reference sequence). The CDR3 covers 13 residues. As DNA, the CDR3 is TGTGCCTTGTGGGAGGTGCGGTATTATAAGAAACTCTTT. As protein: CALWEVRYYKKLF.

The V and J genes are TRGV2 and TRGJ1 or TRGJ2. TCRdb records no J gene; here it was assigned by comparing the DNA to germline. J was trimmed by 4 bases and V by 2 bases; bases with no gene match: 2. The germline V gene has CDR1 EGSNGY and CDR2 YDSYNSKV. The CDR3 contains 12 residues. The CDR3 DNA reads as TGTGCCACCTGGGACGTATATTATAAGAAACTCTTT. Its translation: CATWDVYYKKLF.

The CDR3 sequence: CALWEFLLGKKIKVF. In nucleotides, the CDR3 is TGTGCCTTGTGGGAGTTCCTGTTGGGCAAAAAAATCAAGGTATTT. V and J are TRGV9 and TRGJP. TCRdb does not report a J gene; here it was assigned by matching the DNA to germline references. Germline V gene lookup returns CDR1 GITISATS and CDR2 ISYDGTV (reference sequence). The CDR3 has 15 amino acids. The J segment lost 9 bases and the V segment lost 3 bases, leaving 5 bases of the junction unmatched.

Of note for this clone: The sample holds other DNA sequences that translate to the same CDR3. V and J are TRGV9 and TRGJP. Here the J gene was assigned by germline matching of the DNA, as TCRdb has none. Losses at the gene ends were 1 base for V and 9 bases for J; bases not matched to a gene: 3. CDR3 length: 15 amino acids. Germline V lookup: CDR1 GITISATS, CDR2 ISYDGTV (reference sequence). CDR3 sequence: CALWEVALGKKIKVF. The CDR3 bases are TGTGCCTTGTGGGAGGTTGCGTTGGGCAAAAAAATCAAGGTATTT.

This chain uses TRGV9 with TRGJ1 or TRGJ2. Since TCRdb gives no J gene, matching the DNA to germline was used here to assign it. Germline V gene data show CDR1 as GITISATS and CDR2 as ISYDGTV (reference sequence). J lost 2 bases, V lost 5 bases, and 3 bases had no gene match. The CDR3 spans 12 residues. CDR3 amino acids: CALWAYYYKKLF. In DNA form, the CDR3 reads TGTGCCTTGTGGGCATATTATTATAAGAAACTCTTT.

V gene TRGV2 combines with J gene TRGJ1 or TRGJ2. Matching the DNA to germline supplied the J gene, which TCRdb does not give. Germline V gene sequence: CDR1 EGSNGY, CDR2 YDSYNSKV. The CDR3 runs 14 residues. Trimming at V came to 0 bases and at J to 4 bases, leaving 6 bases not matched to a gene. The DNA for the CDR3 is TGTGCCACCTGGGACGGGCGGGAGTATTATAAGAAACTCTTT. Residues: CATWDGREYYKKLF.

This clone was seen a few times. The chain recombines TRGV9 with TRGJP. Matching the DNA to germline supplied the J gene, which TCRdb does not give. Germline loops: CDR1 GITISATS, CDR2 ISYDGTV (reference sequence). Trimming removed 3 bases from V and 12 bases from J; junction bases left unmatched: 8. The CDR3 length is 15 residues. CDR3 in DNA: TGTGCCTTGTGGGAGATCTTTAAGGGCAAAAAAATCAAGGTATTT. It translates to CALWEIFKGKKIKVF.

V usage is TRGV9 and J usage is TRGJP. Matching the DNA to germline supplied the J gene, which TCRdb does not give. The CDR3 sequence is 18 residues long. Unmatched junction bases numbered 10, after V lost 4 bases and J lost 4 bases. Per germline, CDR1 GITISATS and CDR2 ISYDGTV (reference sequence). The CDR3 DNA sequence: TGTGCCTTGTGGGACGCGGGGTATCAAGAGTTGGGCAAAAAAATCAAGGTATTT. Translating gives CALWDAGYQELGKKIKVF.

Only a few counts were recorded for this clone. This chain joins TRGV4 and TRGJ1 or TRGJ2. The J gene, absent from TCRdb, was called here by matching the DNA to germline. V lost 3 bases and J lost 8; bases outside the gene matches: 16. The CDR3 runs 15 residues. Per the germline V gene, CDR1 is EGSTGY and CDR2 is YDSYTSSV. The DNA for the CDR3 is TGTGCCACCTGGGATACCCTGGCTTTTCCGAATAAGAAACTCTTT. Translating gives CATWDTLAFPNKKLF.

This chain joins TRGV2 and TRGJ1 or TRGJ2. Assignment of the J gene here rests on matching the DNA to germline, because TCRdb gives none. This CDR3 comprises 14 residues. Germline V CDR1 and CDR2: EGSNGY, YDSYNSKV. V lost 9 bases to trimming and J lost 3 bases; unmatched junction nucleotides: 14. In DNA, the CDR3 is TGTGCCACCCAACCAACAGAACTTTATTATAAGAAACTCTTT. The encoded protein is CATQPTELYYKKLF.

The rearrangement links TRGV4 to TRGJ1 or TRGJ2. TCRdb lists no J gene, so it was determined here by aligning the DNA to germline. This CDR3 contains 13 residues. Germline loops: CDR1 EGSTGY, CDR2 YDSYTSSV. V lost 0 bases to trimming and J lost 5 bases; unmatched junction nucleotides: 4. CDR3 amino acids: CATWDGPNYKKLF. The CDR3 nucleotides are TGTGCCACCTGGGATGGGCCCAATTATAAGAAACTCTTT.

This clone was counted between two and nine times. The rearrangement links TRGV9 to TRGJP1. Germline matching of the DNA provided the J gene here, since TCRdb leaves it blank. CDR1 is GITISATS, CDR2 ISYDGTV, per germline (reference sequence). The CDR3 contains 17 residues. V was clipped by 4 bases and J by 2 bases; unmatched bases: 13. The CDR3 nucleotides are TGTGCCTTGTGGGACCCAAATTCAGGGACCACTGGTTGGTTCAAGATATTT. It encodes CALWDPNSGTTGWFKIF.

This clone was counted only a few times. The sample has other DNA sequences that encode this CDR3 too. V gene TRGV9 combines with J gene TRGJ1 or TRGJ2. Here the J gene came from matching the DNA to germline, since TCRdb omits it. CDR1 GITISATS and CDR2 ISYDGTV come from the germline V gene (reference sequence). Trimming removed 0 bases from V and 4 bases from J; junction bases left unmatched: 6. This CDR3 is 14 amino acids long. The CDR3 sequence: CALWEVADYYKKLF. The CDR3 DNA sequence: TGTGCCTTGTGGGAGGTGGCGGACTATTATAAGAAACTCTTT.

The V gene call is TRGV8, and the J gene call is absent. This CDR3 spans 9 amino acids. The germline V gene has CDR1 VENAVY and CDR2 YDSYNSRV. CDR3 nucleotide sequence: TGTGCCACCTGGGCCCTGGGACTCTTT. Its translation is CATWALGLF.

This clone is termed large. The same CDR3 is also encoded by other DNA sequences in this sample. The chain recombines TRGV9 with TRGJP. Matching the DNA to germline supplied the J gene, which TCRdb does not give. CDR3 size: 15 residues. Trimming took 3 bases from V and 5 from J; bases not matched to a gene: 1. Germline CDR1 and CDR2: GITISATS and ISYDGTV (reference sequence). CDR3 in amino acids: CALWEKELGKKIKVF. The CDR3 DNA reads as TGTGCCTTGTGGGAGAAAGAGTTGGGCAAAAAAATCAAGGTATTT.

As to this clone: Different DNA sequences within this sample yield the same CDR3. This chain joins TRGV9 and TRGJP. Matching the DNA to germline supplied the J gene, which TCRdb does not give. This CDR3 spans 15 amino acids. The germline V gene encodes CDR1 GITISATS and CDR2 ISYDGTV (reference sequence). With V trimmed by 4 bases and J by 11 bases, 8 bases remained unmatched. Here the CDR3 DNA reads TGTGCCTTGTGGGATGACGGGCTGGGCAAAAAAATCAAGGTATTT. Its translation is CALWDDGLGKKIKVF.

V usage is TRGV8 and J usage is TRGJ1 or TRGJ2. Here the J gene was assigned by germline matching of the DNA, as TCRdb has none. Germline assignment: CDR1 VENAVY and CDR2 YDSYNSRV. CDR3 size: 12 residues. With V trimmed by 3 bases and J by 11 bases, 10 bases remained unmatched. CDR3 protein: CATWDGMVEKLF. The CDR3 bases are TGTGCCACCTGGGATGGGATGGTCGAGAAACTCTTT.

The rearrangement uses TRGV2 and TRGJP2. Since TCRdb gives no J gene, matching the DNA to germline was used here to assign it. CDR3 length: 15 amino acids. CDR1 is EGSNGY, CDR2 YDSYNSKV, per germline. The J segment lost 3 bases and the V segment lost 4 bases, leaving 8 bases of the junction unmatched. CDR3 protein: CATWEGPGSDWIKTF. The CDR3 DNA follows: TGTGCCACCTGGGAGGGGCCCGGTAGTGATTGGATCAAGACGTTT.

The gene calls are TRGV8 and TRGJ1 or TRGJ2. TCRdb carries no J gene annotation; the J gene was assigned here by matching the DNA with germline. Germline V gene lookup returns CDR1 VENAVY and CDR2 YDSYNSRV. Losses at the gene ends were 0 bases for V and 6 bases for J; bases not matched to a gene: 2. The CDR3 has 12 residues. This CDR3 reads CATWDRSYKKLF. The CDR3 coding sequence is TGTGCCACCTGGGATAGGAGTTATAAGAAACTCTTT.

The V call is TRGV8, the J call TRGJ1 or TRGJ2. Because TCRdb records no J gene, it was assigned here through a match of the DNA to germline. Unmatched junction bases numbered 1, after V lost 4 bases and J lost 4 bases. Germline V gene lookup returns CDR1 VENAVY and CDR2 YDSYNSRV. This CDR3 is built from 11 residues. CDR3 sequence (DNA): TGTGCCACCTGGGACTATTATAAGAAACTCTTT. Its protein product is CATWDYYKKLF.

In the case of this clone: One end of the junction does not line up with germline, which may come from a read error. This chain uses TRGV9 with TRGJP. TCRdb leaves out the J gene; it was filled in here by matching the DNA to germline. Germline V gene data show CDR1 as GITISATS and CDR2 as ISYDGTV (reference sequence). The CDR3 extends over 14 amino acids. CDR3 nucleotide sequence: TGTGCCTTGTGGGAGGAGTTGGGCAGAAAAATCAAGGTATTT. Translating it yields CALWEELGRKIKVF.

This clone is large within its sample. DNA for the CDR3: TGTGCCTTGTGGGAAGTTGAGGGATTGGGCAAAAAAATCAAGGTATTT. Protein product: CALWEVEGLGKKIKVF. The V gene is TRGV9, the J gene TRGJP. The J gene comes from matching the DNA to germline here; TCRdb lacks it. The CDR3 loop spans 16 amino acids. Germline V CDR1 and CDR2: GITISATS, ISYDGTV (reference sequence). J was trimmed by 10 bases and V by 4 bases; bases with no gene match: 10.